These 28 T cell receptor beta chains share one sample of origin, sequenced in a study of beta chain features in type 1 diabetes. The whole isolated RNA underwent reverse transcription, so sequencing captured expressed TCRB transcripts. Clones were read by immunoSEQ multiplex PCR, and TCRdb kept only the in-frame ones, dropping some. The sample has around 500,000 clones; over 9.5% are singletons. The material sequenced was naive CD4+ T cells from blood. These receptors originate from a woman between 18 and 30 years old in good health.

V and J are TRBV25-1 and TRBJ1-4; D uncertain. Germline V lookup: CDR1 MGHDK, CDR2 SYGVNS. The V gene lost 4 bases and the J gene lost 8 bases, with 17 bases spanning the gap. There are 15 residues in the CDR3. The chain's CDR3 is CASSASTAIPEKLFF. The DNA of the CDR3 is TGTGCCAGCAGTGCCTCAACCGCGATCCCCGAAAAACTGTTTTTT.

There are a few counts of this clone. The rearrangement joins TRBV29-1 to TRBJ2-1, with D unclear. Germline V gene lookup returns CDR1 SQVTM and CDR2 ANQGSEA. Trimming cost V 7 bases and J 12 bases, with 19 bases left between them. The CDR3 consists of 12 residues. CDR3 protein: CSGGTWSFGQFF. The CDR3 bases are TGCAGCGGGGGAACATGGTCTTTTGGGCAGTTCTTC.

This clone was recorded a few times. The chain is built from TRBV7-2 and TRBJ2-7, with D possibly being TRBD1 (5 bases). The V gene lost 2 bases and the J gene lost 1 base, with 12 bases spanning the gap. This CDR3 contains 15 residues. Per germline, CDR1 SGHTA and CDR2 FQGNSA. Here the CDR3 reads CASSLQGALSYEQYV. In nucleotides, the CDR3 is TGTGCCAGCAGCTTACAGGGCGCTCTTTCCTACGAGCAGTACGTC.

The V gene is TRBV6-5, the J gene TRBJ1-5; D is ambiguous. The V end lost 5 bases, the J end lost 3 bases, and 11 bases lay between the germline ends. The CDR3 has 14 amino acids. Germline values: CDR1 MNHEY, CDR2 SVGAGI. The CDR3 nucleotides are TGTGCCAGCAGTCGGACGCCCATCAATCAGCCCCAGCATTTT. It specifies CASSRTPINQPQHF.

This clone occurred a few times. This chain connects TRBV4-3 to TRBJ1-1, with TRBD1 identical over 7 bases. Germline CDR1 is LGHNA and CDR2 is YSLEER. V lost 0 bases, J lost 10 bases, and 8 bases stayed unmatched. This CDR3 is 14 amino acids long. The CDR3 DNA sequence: TGCGCCAGCAGCCAAGATGTGGCAACAGGGGTAGCTTTCTTT. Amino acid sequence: CASSQDVATGVAFF.

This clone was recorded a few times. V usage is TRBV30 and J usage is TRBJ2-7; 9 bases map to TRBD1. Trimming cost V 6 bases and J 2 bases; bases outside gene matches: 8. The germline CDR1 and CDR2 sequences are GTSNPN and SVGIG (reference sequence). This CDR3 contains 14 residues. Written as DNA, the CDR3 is TGTGCCTGCGACCCGACAGGGGGTCCCTACGAGCAGTACTTC. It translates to CACDPTGGPYEQYF.

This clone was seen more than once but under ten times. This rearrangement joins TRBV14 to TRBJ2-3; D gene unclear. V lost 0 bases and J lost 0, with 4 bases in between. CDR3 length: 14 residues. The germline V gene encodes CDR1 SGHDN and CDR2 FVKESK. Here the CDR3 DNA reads TGTGCCAGCAGCCAAGATCGGAGCACAGATACGCAGTATTTT. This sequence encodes CASSQDRSTDTQYF.

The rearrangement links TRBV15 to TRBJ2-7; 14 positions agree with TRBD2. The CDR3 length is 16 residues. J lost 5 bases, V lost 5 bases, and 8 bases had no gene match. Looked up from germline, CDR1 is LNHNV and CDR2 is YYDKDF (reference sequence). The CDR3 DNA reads TGTGCCACCAGCGGGAGGCCGGGACTAGCGGGAGACGAGCAGTACTTC. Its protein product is CATSGRPGLAGDEQYF.

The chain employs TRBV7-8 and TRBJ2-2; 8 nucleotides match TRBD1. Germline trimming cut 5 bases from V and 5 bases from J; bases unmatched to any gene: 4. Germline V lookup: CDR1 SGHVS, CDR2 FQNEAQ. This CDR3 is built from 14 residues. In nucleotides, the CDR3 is TGTGCCAGCAGCCCGAGACAGGGGACCGGGGAGCTGTTTTTT. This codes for CASSPRQGTGELFF.

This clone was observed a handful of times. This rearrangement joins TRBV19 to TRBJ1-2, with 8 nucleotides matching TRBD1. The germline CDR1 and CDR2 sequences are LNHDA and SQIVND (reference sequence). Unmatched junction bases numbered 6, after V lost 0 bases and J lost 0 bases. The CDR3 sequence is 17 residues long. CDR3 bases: TGTGCCAGTAGTATAGATCGGGACAGGCCCTCTAACTATGGCTACACCTTC. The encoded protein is CASSIDRDRPSNYGYTF. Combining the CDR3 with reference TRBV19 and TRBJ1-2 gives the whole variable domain DGGITQSPKYLFRKEGQNVTLSCEQNLNHDAMYWYRQDPGQGLRLIYYSQIVNDFQKGDIAEGYSVSREKKESFPLTVTSAQKNPTAFYLCASSIDRDRPSNYGYTFGSGTRLTVV.

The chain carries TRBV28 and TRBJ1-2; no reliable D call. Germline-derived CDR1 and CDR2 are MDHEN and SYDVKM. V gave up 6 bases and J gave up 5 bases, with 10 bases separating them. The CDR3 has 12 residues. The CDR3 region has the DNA TGTGCCAGCAGCCCTCCCCGGTATGGCTACACCTTC. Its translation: CASSPPRYGYTF.

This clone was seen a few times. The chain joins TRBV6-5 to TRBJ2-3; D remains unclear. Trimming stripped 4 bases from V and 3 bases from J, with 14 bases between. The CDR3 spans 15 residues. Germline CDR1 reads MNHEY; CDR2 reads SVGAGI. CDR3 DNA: TGTGCCAGCAGTTCTCCAAGTGGGGTAACAGATACGCAGTATTTT. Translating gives CASSSPSGVTDTQYF.

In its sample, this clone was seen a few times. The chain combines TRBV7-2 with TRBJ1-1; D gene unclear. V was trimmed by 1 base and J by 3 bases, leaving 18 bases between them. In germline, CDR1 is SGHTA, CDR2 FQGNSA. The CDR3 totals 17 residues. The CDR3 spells CASSLGRVREGDTEAFF. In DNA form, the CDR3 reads TGTGCCAGCAGCTTAGGGAGGGTACGGGAAGGAGACACTGAAGCTTTCTTT. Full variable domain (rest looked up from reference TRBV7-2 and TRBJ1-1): GAGVSQSPSNKVTEKGKDVELRCDPISGHTALYWYRQSLGQGLEFLIYFQGNSAPDKSGLPSDRFSAERTGGSVSTLTIQRTQQEDSAVYLCASSLGRVREGDTEAFFGQGTRLTVV.

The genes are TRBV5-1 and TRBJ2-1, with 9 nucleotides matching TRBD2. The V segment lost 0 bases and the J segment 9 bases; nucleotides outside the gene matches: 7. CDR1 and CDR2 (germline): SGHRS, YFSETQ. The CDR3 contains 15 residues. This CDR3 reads CASSLDGGRAAEQFF. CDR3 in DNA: TGCGCCAGCAGCTTGGATGGCGGGAGGGCCGCTGAGCAGTTCTTC.

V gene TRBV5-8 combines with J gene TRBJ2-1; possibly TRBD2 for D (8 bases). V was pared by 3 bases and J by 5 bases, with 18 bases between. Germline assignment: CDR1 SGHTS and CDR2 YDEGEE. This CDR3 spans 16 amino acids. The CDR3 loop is CASSYLSGTVNNEQFF. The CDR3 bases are TGTGCCAGCAGCTATCTTAGCGGGACAGTGAACAATGAGCAGTTCTTC.

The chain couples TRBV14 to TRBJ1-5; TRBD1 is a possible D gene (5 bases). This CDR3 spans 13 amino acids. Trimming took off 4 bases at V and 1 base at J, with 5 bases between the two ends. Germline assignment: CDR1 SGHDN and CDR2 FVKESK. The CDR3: CASSRDSNQPQHF. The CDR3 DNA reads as TGTGCCAGCAGCCGGGACAGCAATCAGCCCCAGCATTTT.

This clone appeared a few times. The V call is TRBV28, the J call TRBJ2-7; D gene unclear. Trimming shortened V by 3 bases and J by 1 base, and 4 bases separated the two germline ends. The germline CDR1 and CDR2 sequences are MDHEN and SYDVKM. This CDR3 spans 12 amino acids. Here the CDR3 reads CASSLVSYEQYF. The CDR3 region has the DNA TGTGCCAGCAGTTTGGTGTCCTACGAGCAGTACTTC.

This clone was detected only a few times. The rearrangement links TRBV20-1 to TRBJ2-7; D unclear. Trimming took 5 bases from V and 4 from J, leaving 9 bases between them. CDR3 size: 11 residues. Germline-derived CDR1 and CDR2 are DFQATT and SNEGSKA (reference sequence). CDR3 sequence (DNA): TGCAGTGCTCCAACTATATACGAGCAGTACGTC. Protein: CSAPTIYEQYV.

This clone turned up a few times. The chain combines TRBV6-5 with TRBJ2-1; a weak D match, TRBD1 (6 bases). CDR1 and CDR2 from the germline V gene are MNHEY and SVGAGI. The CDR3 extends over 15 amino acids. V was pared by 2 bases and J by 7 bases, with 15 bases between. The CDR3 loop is CASSYPQQGLNEQFF. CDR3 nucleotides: TGTGCCAGCAGTTACCCCCAGCAGGGGTTGAATGAGCAGTTCTTC.

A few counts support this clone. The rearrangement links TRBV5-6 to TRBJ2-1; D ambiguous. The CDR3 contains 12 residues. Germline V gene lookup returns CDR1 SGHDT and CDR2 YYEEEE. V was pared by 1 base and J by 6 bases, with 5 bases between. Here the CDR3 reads CASSLYTNEQFF. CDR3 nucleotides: TGTGCCAGCAGCTTGTATACCAATGAGCAGTTCTTC.

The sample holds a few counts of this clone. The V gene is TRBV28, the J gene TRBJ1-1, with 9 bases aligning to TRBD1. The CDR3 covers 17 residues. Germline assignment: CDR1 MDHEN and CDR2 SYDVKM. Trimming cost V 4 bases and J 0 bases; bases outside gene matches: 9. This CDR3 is CASSSRTGVTMNTEAFF. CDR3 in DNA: TGTGCCAGCAGTTCGAGGACAGGGGTGACAATGAACACTGAAGCTTTCTTT. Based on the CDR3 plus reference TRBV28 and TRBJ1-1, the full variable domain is DVKVTQSSRYLVKRTGEKVFLECVQDMDHENMFWYRQDPGLGLRLIYFSYDVKMKEKGDIPEGYSVSREKKERFSLILESASTNQTSMYLCASSSRTGVTMNTEAFFGQGTRLTVV.

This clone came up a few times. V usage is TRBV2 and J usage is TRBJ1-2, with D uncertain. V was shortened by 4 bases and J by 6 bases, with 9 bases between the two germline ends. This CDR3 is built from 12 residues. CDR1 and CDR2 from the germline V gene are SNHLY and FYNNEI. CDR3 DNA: TGTGCCAGCAGTGCCGATGGTCATGGCTACACCTTC. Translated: CASSADGHGYTF. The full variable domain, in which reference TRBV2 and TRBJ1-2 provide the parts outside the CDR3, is EPEVTQTPSHQVTQMGQEVILRCVPISNHLYFYWYRQILGQKVEFLVSFYNNEISEKSEIFDDQFSVERPDGSNFTLKIRSTKLEDSAMYFCASSADGHGYTFGSGTRLTVV.

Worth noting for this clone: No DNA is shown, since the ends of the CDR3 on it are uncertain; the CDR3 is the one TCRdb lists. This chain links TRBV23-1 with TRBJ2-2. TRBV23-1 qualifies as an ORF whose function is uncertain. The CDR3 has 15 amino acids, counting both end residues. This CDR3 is CALKTATRTPGSCFF.

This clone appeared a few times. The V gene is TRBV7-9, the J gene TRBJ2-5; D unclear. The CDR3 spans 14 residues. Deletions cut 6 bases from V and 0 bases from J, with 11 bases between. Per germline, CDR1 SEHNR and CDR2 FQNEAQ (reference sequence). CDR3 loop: CASRPSHNQETQYF. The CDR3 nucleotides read TGTGCCAGCAGGCCGTCACACAACCAAGAGACCCAGTACTTC.

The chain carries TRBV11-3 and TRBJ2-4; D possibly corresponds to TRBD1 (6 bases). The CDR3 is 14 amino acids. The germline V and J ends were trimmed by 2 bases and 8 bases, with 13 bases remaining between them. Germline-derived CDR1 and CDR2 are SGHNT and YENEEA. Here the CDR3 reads CASSLTGMGDIQYF. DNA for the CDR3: TGTGCCAGCAGCTTAACAGGGATGGGGGACATTCAGTACTTC. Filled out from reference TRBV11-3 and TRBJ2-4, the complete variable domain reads EAGVVQSPRYKIIEKKQPVAFWCNPISGHNTLYWYLQNLGQGPELLIRYENEEAVDDSQLPKDRFSAERLKGVDSTLKIQPAELGDSAVYLCASSLTGMGDIQYFGAGTRLSVL.

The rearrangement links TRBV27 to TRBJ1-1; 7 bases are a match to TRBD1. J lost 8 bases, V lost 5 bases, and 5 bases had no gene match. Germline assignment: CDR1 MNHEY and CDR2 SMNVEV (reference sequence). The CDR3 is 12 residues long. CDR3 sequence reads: CASSRPGQEAFF. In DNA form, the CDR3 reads TGTGCCAGCAGTCGACCGGGACAGGAAGCTTTCTTT.

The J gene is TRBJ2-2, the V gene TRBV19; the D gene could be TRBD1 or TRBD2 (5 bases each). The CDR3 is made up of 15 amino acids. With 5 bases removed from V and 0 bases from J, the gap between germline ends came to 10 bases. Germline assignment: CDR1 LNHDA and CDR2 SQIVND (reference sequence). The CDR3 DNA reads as TGTGCCAGTAGTTCGGGACGGGCGAACACCGGGGAGCTGTTTTTT. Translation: CASSSGRANTGELFF.

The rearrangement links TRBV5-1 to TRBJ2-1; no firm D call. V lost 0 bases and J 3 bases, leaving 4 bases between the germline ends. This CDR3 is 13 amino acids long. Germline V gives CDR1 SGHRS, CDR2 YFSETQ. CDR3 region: CASSLADYNEQFF. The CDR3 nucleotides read TGCGCCAGCAGCTTGGCTGACTACAATGAGCAGTTCTTC.